The source of this TCR beta chain is a study of metastatic and nonmetastatic thyroid tumors. CDR3 size: 13 residues. Germline assignment: CDR1 SGHAT and CDR2 FQNNGV. V was pared by 5 bases and J by 6 bases, with 8 bases between. TCRdb re-clonotyped the PCR reads via MiXCR. The sample gives approximately 28,000 clones, more than 14% of which show up once; around 16% is in the top ten. No treatment had been given to any patient before thyroid surgery. This clonotype was obtained from a male donor with papillary thyroid cancer or a benign thyroid nodule (not recorded which). Some clones in this sample may be carry-over from other donors' samples. The specimen sequenced was blood. The chain couples TRBV11-2 to TRBJ1-6; D gene ambiguous. CDR3 sequence reads: CASSPNANSPLHF. The DNA for the CDR3 is TGTGCCAGCAGCCCGAATGCTAATTCACCCCTCCACTTT.